The 5 T cell receptor beta chains reported below all come from one sample, sequenced in a study of blood T cell repertoires in COVID-19. Measured with immunoSEQ multiplex PCR; TCRdb has only the in-frame clones, and not every one. The sample lists more than 250,000 clones; 87% were seen once. Sequencing was performed on peripheral blood. The receptor source for this set is a man aged 45-65 years with active or convalescent COVID-19.

In this sample, this clone turned up a few times. The sample contains more than one DNA sequence encoding this CDR3. V usage is TRBV18 and J usage is TRBJ1-5; the D is unclear. CDR1 KGHSH and CDR2 LQKENI come from the germline V gene. V was clipped by 3 bases and J by 0 bases, with 9 bases between them. The CDR3 spans 15 residues. The CDR3 protein is CASSPTGGSNQPQHF. Written as DNA, the CDR3 is TGTGCCAGCTCACCGACCGGAGGTAGCAATCAGCCCCAGCATTTT.

This rearrangement joins TRBV7-2 to TRBJ1-4, with unresolved D. The ends were cut back, 2 bases at V and 7 bases at J, with 5 bases in the middle. CDR1 is SGHTA, CDR2 FQGNSA, per germline. The CDR3 runs 12 residues. CDR3: CASSLTREKLFF. Here the CDR3 DNA reads TGTGCCAGCAGCTTAACGCGTGAAAAACTGTTTTTT.

The V gene is TRBV15, the J gene TRBJ1-3, with D maybe TRBD1 (5 bases). In germline, CDR1 is LNHNV, CDR2 YYDKDF (reference sequence). The CDR3 contains 15 residues. V gave up 3 bases and J gave up 0 bases, with 9 bases separating them. The CDR3 nucleotides are TGTGCCACCAGCAGGACAGTGAGCTCTGGAAACACCATATATTTT. Its protein is CATSRTVSSGNTIYF.

The chain uses TRBV5-4 and TRBJ1-6; perhaps TRBD1 as D (5 bases). V was cut by 2 bases and J by 6 bases, with 18 bases left in between. The length of the CDR3 is 17 residues. In germline, CDR1 is SGHNT, CDR2 YYREEE (reference sequence). Written as DNA, the CDR3 is TGTGCCAGCAGCTTCGCGGGGGGGGGTATCGGTAATTCACCCCTCCACTTT. This sequence encodes CASSFAGGGIGNSPLHF. Supplemented by reference TRBV5-4 and TRBJ1-6, the full variable domain reads ETGVTQSPTHLIKTRGQQVTLRCSSQSGHNTVSWYQQALGQGPQFIFQYYREEENGRGNFPPRFSGLQFPNYSSELNVNALELDDSALYLCASSFAGGGIGNSPLHFGNGTRLTVT.

The chain couples TRBV6-6 to TRBJ2-3, with a tentative D call TRBD2 (5 bases). Germline CDR1 reads MNHNY; CDR2 reads SVGAGI (reference sequence). Trimming took off 6 bases at V and 1 base at J, with 5 bases between the two ends. The CDR3 is 12 residues long. CDR3: CASSGGTDTQYF. The CDR3 DNA sequence: TGTGCCAGCAGCGGGGGCACAGATACGCAGTATTTT.